This TCR beta chain was documented in a study of cytomegalovirus exposure and HLA in healthy donors. Turning to this clone: Antigen specificity is unknown.

Primers: 60 Vbeta forward and 13 Jbeta reverse. The table came from immunoSEQ multiplex PCR; TCRdb's copy has only in-frame clones and leaves some out. The sample includes 150,000 to 200,000 clones, over 75% of them seen just once. CDR1 and CDR2 from the germline V gene are SGHAT and FQNNGV. The V gene end was trimmed by 4 bases and the J gene end by 1 base; junction bases not matched to a gene: 2. The CDR3 runs to 15 residues. Study-level findings and limits: An apparent linkage of common viral pathogens to several of the most significant clusters emerged in a later analysis. It was likely that a cluster of highly shared sequence variants was a sequencing artifact. The study recorded about 150 TCR beta chains that were cytomegalovirus-associated. Being productive about 87% or about 30% of the time was typical of most TCR beta V segments in an earlier analysis.

Sample: PBMCs. This TCR was sampled from a woman between 25 and 40 years old in good health and CMV-seronegative. The chain links TRBV11-2 to TRBJ2-1, with TRBD1 matching over 9 bases. The CDR3 DNA reads as TGTGCCAGCAGCTCGACAGGGGGGTCCTACAATGAGCAGTTCTTC. It codes for CASSSTGGSYNEQFF. Combining the CDR3 with reference TRBV11-2 and TRBJ2-1 gives the whole variable domain EAGVAQSPRYKIIEKRQSVAFWCNPISGHATLYWYQQILGQGPKLLIQFQNNGVVDDSQLPKDRFSAERLKGVDSTLKIQPAKLEDSAVYLCASSSTGGSYNEQFFGPGTRLTVL.